A single sample is the source of the 25 T cell receptor beta chains below, sequenced in a study of shared clonotypes between healthy human individuals. Sequenced by immunoSEQ multiplex PCR; TCRdb stores in-frame clones only, minus some. The sample lists around 700,000 clones; approximately 79% were seen once. Sequencing was carried out using memory CD4+ T cells sorted from blood. Specified subset: CD45RA-negative fraction. Source of these receptors: a woman between 25 and 40 years old in good health.

The rearrangement joins TRBV5-1 to TRBJ2-7; TRBD1 matches 9 bases. The CDR3 has 15 residues. The germline V gene encodes CDR1 SGHRS and CDR2 YFSETQ. V lost 4 bases to trimming and J lost 5 bases; unmatched junction nucleotides: 10. CDR3 DNA sequence: TGCGCCAGCAGCCGAGGGACAGGGAGTATGGACGAGCAGTACTTC. This codes for CASSRGTGSMDEQYF.

This clone has more than one count but fewer than ten. This chain links TRBV9 with TRBJ1-3; D remains ambiguous. Deletions cut 2 bases from V and 0 bases from J, with 12 bases between. The CDR3 runs to 16 residues. Germline-derived CDR1 and CDR2 are SGDLS and YYNGEE. The CDR3: CASSVQVSNSGNTIYF. For the CDR3, the DNA is TGTGCCAGCAGCGTTCAGGTGTCGAACTCTGGAAACACCATATATTTT.

The chain joins TRBV30 to TRBJ2-7; D not certain. There are 14 residues in the CDR3. V lost 5 bases, J lost 2 bases, and 16 bases lay in between. Germline V CDR1 and CDR2: GTSNPN, SVGIG (reference sequence). CDR3 residues: CAWSPLDRAYEQYF. CDR3 DNA: TGTGCCTGGTCCCCACTGGACCGAGCCTACGAGCAGTACTTC. The full variable domain, completed using reference TRBV30 and TRBJ2-7, is SQTIHQWPATLVQPVGSPLSLECTVEGTSNPNLYWYRQAAGRGLQLLFYSVGIGQISSEVPQNLSASRPQDRQFILSSKKLLLSDSGFYLCAWSPLDRAYEQYFGPGTRLTVT.

The chain joins TRBV29-1 to TRBJ2-7, with D unresolved. Trimming left V 1 base short and J 5 bases short, with 9 bases between. This CDR3 comprises 12 residues. Per germline, CDR1 SQVTM and CDR2 ANQGSEA. Here the CDR3 reads CSVEGEWDEQYF. For the CDR3, the DNA is TGCAGCGTTGAAGGGGAATGGGACGAGCAGTACTTC.

The rearrangement links TRBV11-2 to TRBJ2-7, with 13 bases matching TRBD2. Germline CDR1 is SGHAT and CDR2 is FQNNGV. CDR3 length equals 17 residues. Unmatched junction bases numbered 8, after V lost 5 bases and J lost 1 base. CDR3 amino acids: CASSVGTSGIGSYEQYF. The DNA of the CDR3 is TGTGCCAGCAGCGTCGGGACTAGCGGGATAGGATCCTACGAGCAGTACTTC. Full variable domain (outside the CDR3, taken from reference TRBV11-2 and TRBJ2-7): EAGVAQSPRYKIIEKRQSVAFWCNPISGHATLYWYQQILGQGPKLLIQFQNNGVVDDSQLPKDRFSAERLKGVDSTLKIQPAKLEDSAVYLCASSVGTSGIGSYEQYFGPGTRLTVT.

The rearrangement uses TRBV5-1 and TRBJ2-3; no reliable D call. V gave up 2 bases and J gave up 0 bases, with 13 bases separating them. The CDR3 totals 16 residues. Germline values: CDR1 SGHRS, CDR2 YFSETQ. The chain's CDR3 is CASSFGVVGSTDTQYF. The CDR3 nucleotides are TGCGCCAGCAGCTTCGGCGTCGTGGGTAGCACAGATACGCAGTATTTT.

This chain connects TRBV6-6 to TRBJ1-5; a weak D match, TRBD1 (5 bases). CDR1 is MNHNY, CDR2 SVGAGI, per germline (reference sequence). V was shortened by 5 bases and J by 3 bases, with 14 bases between the two germline ends. CDR3 length: 15 residues. The CDR3: CASSVYDRNNQPQHF. The CDR3 nucleotides are TGTGCCAGCAGTGTATACGACAGAAACAATCAGCCCCAGCATTTT.

CDR3 in DNA: TGTGCCTGGGGGACGGACTATGGCTACACCTTC. This codes for CAWGTDYGYTF. The rearrangement links TRBV30 to TRBJ1-2; D may be TRBD1 (5 bases). The CDR3 length is 11 residues. Per germline, CDR1 GTSNPN and CDR2 SVGIG (reference sequence). With 5 bases removed from V and 3 bases from J, the gap between germline ends came to 7 bases.

The V call is TRBV27, the J call TRBJ1-4; D gene ambiguous. Trimming removed 1 base at V and 0 bases at J, with 18 bases between. CDR1 MNHEY and CDR2 SMNVEV come from the germline V gene (reference sequence). CDR3 size: 19 residues. The CDR3 sequence: CASSLYPTEPLPTNEKLFF. The CDR3 DNA sequence: TGTGCCAGCAGTTTATACCCCACCGAACCGCTTCCAACTAATGAAAAACTGTTTTTT.

The chain carries TRBV5-1 and TRBJ2-3, with D possibly TRBD2 on 7 matching bases. The CDR3 totals 15 residues. The V and J ends lost 4 bases and 3 bases respectively, with 15 bases between them. Germline values: CDR1 SGHRS, CDR2 YFSETQ. Here the CDR3 DNA reads TGCGCCAGCAGCGGGCGGGGGCTGAGTACAGATACGCAGTATTTT. Translated: CASSGRGLSTDTQYF.

This rearrangement joins TRBV19 to TRBJ2-3; 11 bases map to TRBD2. The V and J ends lost 4 bases and 3 bases, in that order; junction bases with no gene match: 12. The CDR3 totals 18 residues. Germline V lookup: CDR1 LNHDA, CDR2 SQIVND (reference sequence). DNA of the CDR3: TGTGCCAGTAGTACCTTGAACCAAAGACTAGCGGGGACAGATACGCAGTATTTT. Translated: CASSTLNQRLAGTDTQYF. Full variable domain (remainder filled in from reference TRBV19 and TRBJ2-3): DGGITQSPKYLFRKEGQNVTLSCEQNLNHDAMYWYRQDPGQGLRLIYYSQIVNDFQKGDIAEGYSVSREKKESFPLTVTSAQKNPTAFYLCASSTLNQRLAGTDTQYFGPGTRLTVL.

The rearrangement joins TRBV19 to TRBJ2-1, with 16 bases aligning to TRBD2. CDR3 length equals 14 residues. V was clipped by 6 bases and J by 9 bases; unmatched bases: 2. CDR1 and CDR2 from the germline V gene are LNHDA and SQIVND (reference sequence). The CDR3 loop is CASRGLAGGPEQFF. The CDR3 DNA reads TGTGCCAGTAGGGGACTAGCGGGAGGGCCTGAGCAGTTCTTC.

This clone has only a few counts. The chain has TRBV11-2 and TRBJ1-2; D possibly corresponds to TRBD1 (6 bases). CDR1 is SGHAT and CDR2 is FQNNGV in the germline V gene. The CDR3 loop spans 14 amino acids. V lost 5 bases to trimming and J lost 2 bases, with 12 bases between them. CDR3 bases: TGTGCCAGCAGCGCGAGGCAGGGGAACTATGGCTACACCTTC. This encodes CASSARQGNYGYTF.

The rearrangement joins TRBV2 to TRBJ2-2; tentatively, D is TRBD1 or TRBD2 (5 bases each). Trimming stripped 7 bases from V and 4 bases from J, with 13 bases between. The CDR3 spans 14 residues. Germline V CDR1 and CDR2: SNHLY, FYNNEI. The CDR3 DNA is TGTGCCAGCAAAAGGGACGGCTCCACCGGGGAGCTGTTTTTT. Its protein product is CASKRDGSTGELFF.

The V and J genes are TRBV4-2 and TRBJ2-1; 10 bases align to TRBD2. The CDR3 sequence is 24 residues long. The V and J ends lost 0 bases and 1 base, in that order; junction bases with no gene match: 24. The germline V gene encodes CDR1 LGHNA and CDR2 YNFKEQ. CDR3 loop: CASSQEFRFGVAASGSGSYNEQFF. For the CDR3, the DNA is TGTGCCAGCAGCCAAGAGTTTCGGTTTGGGGTGGCGGCTAGCGGGAGTGGGTCCTACAATGAGCAGTTCTTC.

The table lists this clone with a few counts. The same CDR3 can be traced to other DNA sequences in this sample. The DNA for the CDR3 is TGTGCCAGCAGCTTAGCCGGGGGGTACAATGAGCAGTTCTTC. Translating it yields CASSLAGGYNEQFF. The rearrangement uses TRBV11-3 and TRBJ2-1; 7 bases align to TRBD2. The CDR3 contains 14 residues. Germline V gene sequence: CDR1 SGHNT, CDR2 YENEEA. The V segment lost 1 base and the J segment 4 bases; nucleotides outside the gene matches: 1.

This clone was seen a handful of times. The chain recombines TRBV2 with TRBJ2-3; D may be TRBD2 (7 bases). The CDR3 is 15 amino acids. Per germline, CDR1 SNHLY and CDR2 FYNNEI. Trimming removed 1 base at V and 4 bases at J, with 12 bases between. The CDR3 region is CASSEEGGSADTQYF. In DNA, the CDR3 is TGTGCCAGCAGTGAAGAGGGGGGGAGCGCAGATACGCAGTATTTT.

The chain has TRBV7-8 and TRBJ1-4; 7 bases match TRBD1. This CDR3 comprises 16 residues. From germline, CDR1 is SGHVS and CDR2 FQNEAQ. With 3 bases clipped from V and 6 bases from J, the junction kept 10 bases outside the gene matches. CDR3 coding DNA: TGTGCCAGCAGCTTGCAGACAGGGATTGTTGATGAAAAACTGTTTTTT. This translates into CASSLQTGIVDEKLFF. The full variable domain, with the rest looked up from reference TRBV7-8 and TRBJ1-4, is GAGVSQSPRYKVAKRGQDVALRCDPISGHVSLFWYQQALGQGPEFLTYFQNEAQLDKSGLPSDRFFAERPEGSVSTLKIQRTQQEDSAVYLCASSLQTGIVDEKLFFGSGTQLSVL.

This chain connects TRBV27 to TRBJ1-1; TRBD1 is a possible D gene (6 bases). V was shortened by 5 bases and J by 4 bases, with 14 bases between the two germline ends. Germline V gene data show CDR1 as MNHEY and CDR2 as SMNVEV (reference sequence). The CDR3 sequence is 14 residues long. CDR3 sequence reads: CASSKRGGGTEAFF. As DNA, the CDR3 is TGTGCCAGCAGTAAAAGGGGGGGAGGCACTGAAGCTTTCTTT.

This clone was seen just once. The chain links TRBV7-2 to TRBJ1-4; D is unclear. The germline CDR1 and CDR2 sequences are SGHTA and FQGNSA. V gave up 0 bases and J gave up 7 bases, with 12 bases separating them. CDR3 size: 15 residues. CDR3 sequence: CASSLALGESEKLFF. For the CDR3, the DNA is TGTGCCAGCAGCTTAGCGCTGGGAGAAAGTGAAAAACTGTTTTTT.

The genes are TRBV28 and TRBJ2-3; D is unresolved. Trimming stripped 3 bases from V and 4 bases from J, with 5 bases between. The CDR3 contains 12 residues. The germline V gene encodes CDR1 MDHEN and CDR2 SYDVKM. The CDR3 sequence: CASSFAPDTQYF. As DNA, the CDR3 is TGTGCCAGCAGTTTTGCCCCAGATACGCAGTATTTT. Looking up the rest from reference TRBV28 and TRBJ2-3 gives the full variable domain: DVKVTQSSRYLVKRTGEKVFLECVQDMDHENMFWYRQDPGLGLRLIYFSYDVKMKEKGDIPEGYSVSREKKERFSLILESASTNQTSMYLCASSFAPDTQYFGPGTRLTVL.

V is TRBV6-5 and J is TRBJ1-1; no definite D call. The V end was cut by 7 bases, the J end by 1 base, with 4 bases between. Germline V gene lookup returns CDR1 MNHEY and CDR2 SVGAGI. The CDR3 extends over 11 amino acids. In nucleotides, the CDR3 is TGTGCCAGCATGGGGAACACTGAAGCTTTCTTT. This gives the protein CASMGNTEAFF.

Only one count was recorded for this clone. V is TRBV7-9 and J is TRBJ1-4, with 11 bases fitting TRBD1. This CDR3 has 15 amino acids. Trimming cost V 5 bases and J 8 bases; bases outside gene matches: 7. Germline CDR1 SEHNR, CDR2 FQNEAQ (reference sequence). For the CDR3, the DNA is TGTGCCAGCAGCGATCGGACAGGGGGCGCCGAAAAACTGTTTTTT. It translates to CASSDRTGGAEKLFF.

Comment on this clone: A much more abundant neighbour one base away suggests this may be a read error. V gene TRBV5-5 combines with J gene TRBJ1-2, with no clear D. V dropped 2 bases and J dropped 0 bases, with 5 bases sitting between them. The CDR3 length is 13 residues. Germline loops: CDR1 SGHKS, CDR2 YYEKEE (reference sequence). CDR3 nucleotides: TGTGCCAGCAGCTTAGGAACTAACTATGGCTACACCTTC. Translated: CASSLGTNYGYTF.

The chain carries TRBV11-2 and TRBJ2-5; 14 positions match TRBD2. V lost 5 bases and J lost 2; bases outside the gene matches: 4. Germline assignment: CDR1 SGHAT and CDR2 FQNNGV. The CDR3 totals 16 residues. The CDR3 DNA reads TGTGCCAGCAGCGCTGGGACTAGCGGGGGACAAGAGACCCAGTACTTC. This codes for CASSAGTSGGQETQYF.